Below are 4 T cell receptor beta chains sequenced from a single sample in a study of blood T cells in healthy people across ages. Sample-barcoded 5' priming and a J-beta primer mix drove a second PCR of about 6 to 11 cycles. TCRdb re-called the 5' RACE reads with MiXCR, one entry per CDR3 protein. The profile covers about 1,800,000 distinct CDR3 sequences, with roughly 28% appearing a single time and 7.7% taken by the ten largest. The specimen was blood. The receptor source for this set is a young woman in good health.

The chain links TRBV24-1 to TRBJ2-3; 7 bases align to TRBD1. The length of the CDR3 is 14 residues. Germline CDR1 reads KGHDR; CDR2 reads SFDVKD. Unmatched junction bases numbered 7, after V lost 11 bases and J lost 0 bases. The CDR3 region is CAIEGASSTDTQYF. CDR3 DNA: TGTGCCATTGAGGGGGCTAGCAGCACAGATACGCAGTATTTT.

Remarks on this clonotype: One end of the junction does not line up with germline, which may come from a read error. This chain uses TRBV6-6 with TRBJ2-5; D gene ambiguous. CDR3 size: 13 residues. In germline, CDR1 is MNHNY, CDR2 SVGAGI (reference sequence). The CDR3 reads CASGYLGWETQYF. In DNA form, the CDR3 reads TGTGCCAGCGGTTACCTGGGATGGGAGACCCAGTACTTC.

The chain combines TRBV10-3 with TRBJ1-2; 11 bases line up with TRBD1. CDR1 and CDR2 from the germline V gene are ENHRY and SYGVKD. The ends lost 8 bases at V and 4 bases at J; junction bases unmatched: 12. The length of the CDR3 is 16 residues. The CDR3 reads CAIGGDRGNKGYGYTF. In DNA form, the CDR3 reads TGTGCCATCGGGGGGGACAGGGGGAATAAGGGCTATGGCTACACCTTC.

This chain links TRBV29-1 with TRBJ2-5, with D perhaps matching TRBD1 or TRBD2 (6 bases each). This CDR3 comprises 11 residues. V lost 8 bases and J lost 4, with 11 bases in between. Germline assignment: CDR1 SQVTM and CDR2 ANQGSEA. The CDR3: CSWGAGETQYF. CDR3 in DNA: TGCAGCTGGGGGGCCGGAGAGACCCAGTACTTC.